This TCR beta chain stems from a study of cytomegalovirus exposure and HLA in healthy donors. Study summary: A prior study identified 117 million unique TCR beta sequences from 150 million to 200 million T cells. Study-level results: The majority of TCR sequences were rare, yet some public TCRs appeared in many donors. Several V segments, TRBV6-2 and TRBV6-3 among them, could not be told apart and were dropped.

Remarks on this clone: Its antigen is not known.

It was with 60 Vbeta and 13 Jbeta primers that the PCR ran. Authors' methods: Among the unique TCR beta chains that a later analysis counted, around 72 million in all, about 11 million were shared. Clones were read by immunoSEQ multiplex PCR, and TCRdb kept only the in-frame ones, dropping some. For V, J and clone size, that table is used; D and trimming come from the DNA. The sample holds 150,000 or so clones, about 84% seen once. There are 18 residues in the CDR3. Trimming cost V 2 bases and J 3 bases; bases outside gene matches: 11. CDR1 and CDR2 (germline): MNHNS, SASEGT. The chain uses TRBV6-1 and TRBJ2-3, with 10 bases fitting TRBD2. The sample comprised PBMCs. This TCR came from a man in his forties or fifties in good health and CMV-seronegative. The CDR3 DNA is TGTGCCAGCAGTGAAAACGGCGCTAGCGGGAGATCGACAGATACGCAGTATTTT. Protein product: CASSENGASGRSTDTQYF.